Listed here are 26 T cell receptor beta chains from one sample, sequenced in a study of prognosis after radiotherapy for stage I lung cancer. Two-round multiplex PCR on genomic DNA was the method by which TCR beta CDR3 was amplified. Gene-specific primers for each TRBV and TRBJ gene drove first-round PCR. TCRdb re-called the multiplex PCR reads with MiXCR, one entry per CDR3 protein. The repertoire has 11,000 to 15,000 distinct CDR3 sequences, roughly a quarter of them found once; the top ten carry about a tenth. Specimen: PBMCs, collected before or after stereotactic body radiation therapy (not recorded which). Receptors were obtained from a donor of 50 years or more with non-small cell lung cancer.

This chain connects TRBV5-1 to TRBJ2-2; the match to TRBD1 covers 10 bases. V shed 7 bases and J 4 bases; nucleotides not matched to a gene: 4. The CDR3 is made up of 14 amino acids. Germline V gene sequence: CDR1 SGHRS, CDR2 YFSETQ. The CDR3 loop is CASRGTGVTGELFF. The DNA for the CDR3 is TGCGCCAGCCGCGGGACAGGGGTCACCGGGGAGCTGTTTTTT.

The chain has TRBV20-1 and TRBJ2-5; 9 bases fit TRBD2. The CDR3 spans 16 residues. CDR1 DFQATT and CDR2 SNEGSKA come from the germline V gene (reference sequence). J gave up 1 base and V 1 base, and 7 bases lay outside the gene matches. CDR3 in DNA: TGCAGTGCTAGAGGGCCTAGCGGGACTTCCCAAGAGACCCAGTACTTC. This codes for CSARGPSGTSQETQYF.

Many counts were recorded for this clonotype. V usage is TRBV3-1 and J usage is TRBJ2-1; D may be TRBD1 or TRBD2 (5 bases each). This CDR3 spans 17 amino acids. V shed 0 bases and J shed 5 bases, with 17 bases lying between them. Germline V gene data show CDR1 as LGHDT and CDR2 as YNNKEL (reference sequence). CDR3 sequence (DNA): TGTGCCAGCAGCCAAGAGGGGGAGCTTGGGATGCACAATGAGCAGTTCTTC. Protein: CASSQEGELGMHNEQFF.

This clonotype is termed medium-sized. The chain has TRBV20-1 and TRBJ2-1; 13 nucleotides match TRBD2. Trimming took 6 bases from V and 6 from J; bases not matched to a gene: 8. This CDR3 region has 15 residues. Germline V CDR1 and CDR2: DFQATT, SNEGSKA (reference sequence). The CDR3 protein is CSAPRTSGRGNEQFF. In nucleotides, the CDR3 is TGCAGTGCCCCCAGGACTAGCGGGAGAGGCAATGAGCAGTTCTTC.

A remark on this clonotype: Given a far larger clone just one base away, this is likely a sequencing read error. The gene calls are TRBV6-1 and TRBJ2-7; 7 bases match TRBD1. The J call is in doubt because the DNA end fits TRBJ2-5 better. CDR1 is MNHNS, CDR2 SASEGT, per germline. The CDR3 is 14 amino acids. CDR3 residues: CSSISRDRKETQYF. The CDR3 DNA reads TGTTCCAGCATTAGCCGGGACAGAAAAGAGACCCAGTACTTC.

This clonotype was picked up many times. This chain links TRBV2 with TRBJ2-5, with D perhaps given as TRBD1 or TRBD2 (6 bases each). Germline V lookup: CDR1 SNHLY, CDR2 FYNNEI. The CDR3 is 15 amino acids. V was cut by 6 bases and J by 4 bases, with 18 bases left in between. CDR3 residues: CASSAHSGAAETQYF. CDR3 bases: TGTGCCAGCAGCGCGCACTCGGGGGCGGCAGAGACCCAGTACTTC.

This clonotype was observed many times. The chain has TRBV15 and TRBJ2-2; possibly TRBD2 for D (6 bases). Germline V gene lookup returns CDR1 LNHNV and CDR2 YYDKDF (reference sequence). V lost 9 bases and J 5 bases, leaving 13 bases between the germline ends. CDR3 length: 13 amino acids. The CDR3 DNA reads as TGTGCCACGCGGAGGGCCGATACCGGGGAGCTGTTTTTT. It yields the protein CATRRADTGELFF.

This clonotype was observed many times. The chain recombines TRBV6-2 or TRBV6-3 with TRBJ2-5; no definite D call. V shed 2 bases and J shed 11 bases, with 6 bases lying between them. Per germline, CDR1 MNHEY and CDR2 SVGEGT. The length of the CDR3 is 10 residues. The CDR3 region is CASSYPRQYF. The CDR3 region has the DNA TGTGCCAGCAGTTACCCTCGGCAGTACTTC.

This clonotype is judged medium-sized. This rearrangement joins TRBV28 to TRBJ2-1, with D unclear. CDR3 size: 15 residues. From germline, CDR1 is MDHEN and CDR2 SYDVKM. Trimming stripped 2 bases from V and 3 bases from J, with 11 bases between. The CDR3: CASSLGGQFYNEQFF. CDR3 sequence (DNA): TGTGCCAGCAGTTTAGGTGGTCAGTTCTACAATGAGCAGTTCTTC.

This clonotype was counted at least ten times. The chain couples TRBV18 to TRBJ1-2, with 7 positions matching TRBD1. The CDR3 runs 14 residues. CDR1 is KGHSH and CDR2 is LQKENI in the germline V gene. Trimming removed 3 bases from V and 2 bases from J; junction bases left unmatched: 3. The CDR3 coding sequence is TGTGCCAGCTCACCGGACAGGAAAAACTATGGCTACACCTTC. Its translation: CASSPDRKNYGYTF.

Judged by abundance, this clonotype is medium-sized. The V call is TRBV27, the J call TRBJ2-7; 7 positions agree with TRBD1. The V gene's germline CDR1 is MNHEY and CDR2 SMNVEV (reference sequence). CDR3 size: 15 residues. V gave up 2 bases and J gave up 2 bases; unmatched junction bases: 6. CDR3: CASSLQPGQTYEQYF. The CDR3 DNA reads TGTGCCAGCAGTTTACAACCGGGACAGACCTACGAGCAGTACTTC.

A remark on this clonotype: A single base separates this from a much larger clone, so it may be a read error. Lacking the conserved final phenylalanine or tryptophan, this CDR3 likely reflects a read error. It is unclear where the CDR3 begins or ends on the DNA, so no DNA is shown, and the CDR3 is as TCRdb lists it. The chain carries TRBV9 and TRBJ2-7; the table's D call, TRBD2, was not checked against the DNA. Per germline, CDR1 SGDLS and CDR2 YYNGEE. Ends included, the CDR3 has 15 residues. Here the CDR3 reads CASSSQGGGNYEHYL.

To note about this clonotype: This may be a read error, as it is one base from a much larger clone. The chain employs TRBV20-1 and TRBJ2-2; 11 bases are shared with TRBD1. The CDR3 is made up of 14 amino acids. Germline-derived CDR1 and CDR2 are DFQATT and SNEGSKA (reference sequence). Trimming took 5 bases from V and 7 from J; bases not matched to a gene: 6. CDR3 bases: TGCAGTGCTTGGGGGGACAGGGGGTACGGGGAGCTGTTTTTT. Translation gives CSAWGDRGYGELFF.

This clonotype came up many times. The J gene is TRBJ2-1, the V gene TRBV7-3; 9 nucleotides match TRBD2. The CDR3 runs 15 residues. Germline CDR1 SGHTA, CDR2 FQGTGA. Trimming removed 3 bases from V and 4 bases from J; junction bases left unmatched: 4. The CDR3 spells CASSFGLALYNEQFF. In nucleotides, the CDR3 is TGTGCCAGCAGCTTTGGACTAGCGCTTTACAATGAGCAGTTCTTC.

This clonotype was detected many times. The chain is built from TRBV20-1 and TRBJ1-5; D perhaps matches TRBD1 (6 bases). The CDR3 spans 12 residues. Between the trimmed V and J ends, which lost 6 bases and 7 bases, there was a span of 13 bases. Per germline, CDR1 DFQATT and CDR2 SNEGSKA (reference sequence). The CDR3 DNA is TGCAGTGCAGGGGGGGGCCTCCAGCCCCAGCATTTT. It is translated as CSAGGGLQPQHF.

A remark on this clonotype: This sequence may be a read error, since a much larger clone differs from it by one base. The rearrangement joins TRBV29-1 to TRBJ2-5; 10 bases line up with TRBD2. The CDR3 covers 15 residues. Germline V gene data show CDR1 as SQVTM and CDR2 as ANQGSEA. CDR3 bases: TGCATCGTTGAAGGGACTAGCGCTACATCCGGGACCCAGTACTTC. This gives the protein CIVEGTSATSGTQYF.

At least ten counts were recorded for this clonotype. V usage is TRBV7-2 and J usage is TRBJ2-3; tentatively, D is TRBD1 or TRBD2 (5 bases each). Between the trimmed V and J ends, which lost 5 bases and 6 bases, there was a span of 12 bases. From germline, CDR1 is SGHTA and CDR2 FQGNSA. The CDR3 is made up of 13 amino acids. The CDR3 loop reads CASSKGTADTQYF. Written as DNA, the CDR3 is TGTGCCAGCAGCAAAGGGACGGCCGATACGCAGTATTTT.

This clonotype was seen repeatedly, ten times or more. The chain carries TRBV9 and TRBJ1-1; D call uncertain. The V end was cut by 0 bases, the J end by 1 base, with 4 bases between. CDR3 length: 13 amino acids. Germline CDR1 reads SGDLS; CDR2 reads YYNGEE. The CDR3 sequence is CASSVAENTEAFF. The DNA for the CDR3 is TGTGCCAGCAGCGTAGCAGAGAACACTGAAGCTTTCTTT. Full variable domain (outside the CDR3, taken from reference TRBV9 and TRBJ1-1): DSGVTQTPKHLITATGQRVTLRCSPRSGDLSVYWYQQSLDQGLQFLIQYYNGEERAKGNILERFSAQQFPDLHSELNLSSLELGDSALYFCASSVAENTEAFFGQGTRLTVV.

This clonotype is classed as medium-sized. The CDR3 DNA sequence: TGCAGTGTGGTGGTCAATAATTCACCCCTCCACTTT. As protein: CSVVVNNSPLHF. The V gene is TRBV20-1, the J gene TRBJ1-6; no firm D call. CDR3 size: 12 residues. Trimming shortened V by 7 bases and J by 5 bases, and 9 bases separated the two germline ends. Germline V CDR1 and CDR2: DFQATT, SNEGSKA (reference sequence).

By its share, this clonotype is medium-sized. The CDR3 protein is CSATISEAEQFF. In DNA, the CDR3 is TGCAGTGCAACCATTTCAGAGGCTGAGCAGTTCTTC. The V call is TRBV20-1, the J call TRBJ2-1, with D unresolved. CDR3 length: 12 amino acids. In germline, CDR1 is DFQATT, CDR2 SNEGSKA (reference sequence). The V end was cut by 6 bases, the J end by 9 bases, with 15 bases between.

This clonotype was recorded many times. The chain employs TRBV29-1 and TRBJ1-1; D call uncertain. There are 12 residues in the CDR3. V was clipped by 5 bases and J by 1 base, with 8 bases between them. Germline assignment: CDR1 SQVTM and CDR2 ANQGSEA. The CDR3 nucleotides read TGCAGCGTTTCCCGCGGGAACACTGAAGCTTTCTTT. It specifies CSVSRGNTEAFF.

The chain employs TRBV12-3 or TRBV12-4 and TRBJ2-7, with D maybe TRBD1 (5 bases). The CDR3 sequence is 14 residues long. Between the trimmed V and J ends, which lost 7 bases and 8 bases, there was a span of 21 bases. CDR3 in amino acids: CASTPCQGSLQQYF. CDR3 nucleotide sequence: TGTGCCAGCACTCCGTGTCAGGGCTCGCTTCAGCAGTACTTC.

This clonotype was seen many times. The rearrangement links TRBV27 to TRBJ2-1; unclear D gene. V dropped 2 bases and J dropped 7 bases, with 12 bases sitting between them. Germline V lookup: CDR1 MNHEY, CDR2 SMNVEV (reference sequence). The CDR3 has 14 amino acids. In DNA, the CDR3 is TGTGCCAGCAGTTTAATCGCAGGAAGGAATGAGCAGTTCTTC. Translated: CASSLIAGRNEQFF.

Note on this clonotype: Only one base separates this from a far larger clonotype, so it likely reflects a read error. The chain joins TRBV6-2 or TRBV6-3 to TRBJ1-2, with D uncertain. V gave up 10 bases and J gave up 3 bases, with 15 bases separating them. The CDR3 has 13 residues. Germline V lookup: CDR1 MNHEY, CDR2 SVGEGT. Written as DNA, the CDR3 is TGTGCCACGCATCACGGGTTGGACTATGGCTACACCTTC. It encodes CATHHGLDYGYTF.

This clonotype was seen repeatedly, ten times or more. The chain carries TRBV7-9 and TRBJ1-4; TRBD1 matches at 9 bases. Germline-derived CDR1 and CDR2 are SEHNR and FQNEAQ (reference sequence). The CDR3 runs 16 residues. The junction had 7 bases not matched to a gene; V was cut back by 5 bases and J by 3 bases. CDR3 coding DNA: TGTGCCAGCAGCCCCGGGACAGGGATGGCTAATGAAAAACTGTTTTTT. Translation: CASSPGTGMANEKLFF.

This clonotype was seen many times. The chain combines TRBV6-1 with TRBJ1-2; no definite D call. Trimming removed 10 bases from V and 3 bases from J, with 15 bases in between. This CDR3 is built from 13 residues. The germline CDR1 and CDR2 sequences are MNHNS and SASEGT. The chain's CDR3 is CATHLGLDYGYTF. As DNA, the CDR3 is TGTGCCACGCATCTCGGGTTGGACTATGGCTACACCTTC.